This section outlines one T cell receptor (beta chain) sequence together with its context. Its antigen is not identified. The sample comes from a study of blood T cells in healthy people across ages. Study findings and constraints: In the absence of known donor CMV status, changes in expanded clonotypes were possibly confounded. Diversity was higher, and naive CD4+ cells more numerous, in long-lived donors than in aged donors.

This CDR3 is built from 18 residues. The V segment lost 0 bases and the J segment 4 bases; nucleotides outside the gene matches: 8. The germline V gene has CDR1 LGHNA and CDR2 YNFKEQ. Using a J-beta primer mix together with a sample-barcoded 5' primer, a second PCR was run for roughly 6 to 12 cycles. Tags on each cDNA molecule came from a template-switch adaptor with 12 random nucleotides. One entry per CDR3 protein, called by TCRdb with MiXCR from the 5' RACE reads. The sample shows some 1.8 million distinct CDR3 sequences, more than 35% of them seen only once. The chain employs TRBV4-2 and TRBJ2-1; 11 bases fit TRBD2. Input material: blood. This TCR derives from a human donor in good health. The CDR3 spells CASSQDGRLAGGYNEQFF. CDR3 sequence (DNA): TGTGCCAGCAGCCAAGACGGCCGGCTAGCGGGGGGTTACAATGAGCAGTTCTTC.